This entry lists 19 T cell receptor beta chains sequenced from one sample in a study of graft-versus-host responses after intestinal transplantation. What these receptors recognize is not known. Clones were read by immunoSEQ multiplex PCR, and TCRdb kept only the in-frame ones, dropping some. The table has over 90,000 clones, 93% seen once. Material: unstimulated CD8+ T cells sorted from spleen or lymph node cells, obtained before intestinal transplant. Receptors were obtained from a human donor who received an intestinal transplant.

The CDR3 here is CASGVRDRADEQYF. DNA for the CDR3: TGTGCCAGCGGGGTGCGAGACAGGGCAGACGAGCAGTACTTC. The chain has TRBV13 and TRBJ2-7; TRBD1 aligns across 7 bases. Trimming removed 8 bases from V and 5 bases from J; junction bases left unmatched: 12. The germline V gene has CDR1 PRHDT and CDR2 FYEKMQ (reference sequence). CDR3 length equals 14 residues.

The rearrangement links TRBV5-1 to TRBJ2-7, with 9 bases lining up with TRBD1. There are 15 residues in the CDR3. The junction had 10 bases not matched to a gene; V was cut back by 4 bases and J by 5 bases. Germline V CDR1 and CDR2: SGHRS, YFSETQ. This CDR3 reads CASSETDRGHHEQYF. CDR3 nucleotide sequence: TGCGCCAGCAGCGAGACGGACAGGGGTCACCACGAGCAGTACTTC. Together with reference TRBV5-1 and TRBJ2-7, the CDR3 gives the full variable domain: KAGVTQTPRYLIKTRGQQVTLSCSPISGHRSVSWYQQTPGQGLQFLFEYFSETQRNKGNFPGRFSGRQFSNSRSEMNVSTLELGDSALYLCASSETDRGHHEQYFGPGTRLTVT.

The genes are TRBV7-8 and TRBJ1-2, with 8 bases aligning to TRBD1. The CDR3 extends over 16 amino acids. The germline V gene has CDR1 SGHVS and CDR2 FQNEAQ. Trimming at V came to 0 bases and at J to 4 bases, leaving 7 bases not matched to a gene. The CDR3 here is CASSLARTGYPYGYTF. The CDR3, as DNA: TGTGCCAGCAGCTTAGCGAGGACAGGGTATCCCTATGGCTACACCTTC.

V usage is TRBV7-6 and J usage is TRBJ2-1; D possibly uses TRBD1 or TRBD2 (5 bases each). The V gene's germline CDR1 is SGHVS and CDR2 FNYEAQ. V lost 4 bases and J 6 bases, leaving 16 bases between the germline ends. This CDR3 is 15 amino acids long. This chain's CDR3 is CASSSGTSPGNEQFF. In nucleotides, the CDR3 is TGTGCCAGCAGCTCCGGGACCTCTCCCGGCAATGAGCAGTTCTTC.

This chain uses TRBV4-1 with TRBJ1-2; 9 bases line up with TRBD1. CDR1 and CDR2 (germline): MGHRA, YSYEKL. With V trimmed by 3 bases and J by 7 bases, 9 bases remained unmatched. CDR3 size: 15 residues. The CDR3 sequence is CASSHPPETGGGYTF. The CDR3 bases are TGCGCCAGCAGCCATCCCCCAGAGACAGGGGGTGGCTACACCTTC.

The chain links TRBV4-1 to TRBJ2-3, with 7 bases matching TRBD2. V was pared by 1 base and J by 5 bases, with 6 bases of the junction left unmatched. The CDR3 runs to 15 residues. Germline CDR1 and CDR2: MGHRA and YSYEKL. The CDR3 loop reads CASSQATPGGDTQYF. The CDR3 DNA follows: TGCGCCAGCAGCCAAGCTACCCCGGGGGGAGATACGCAGTATTTT.

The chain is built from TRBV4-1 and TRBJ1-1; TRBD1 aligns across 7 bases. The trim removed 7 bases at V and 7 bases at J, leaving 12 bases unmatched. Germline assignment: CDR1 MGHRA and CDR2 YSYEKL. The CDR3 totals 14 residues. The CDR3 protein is CASTIPGAGGEAFF. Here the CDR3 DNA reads TGCGCCAGCACCATACCAGGGGCAGGGGGTGAAGCTTTCTTT.

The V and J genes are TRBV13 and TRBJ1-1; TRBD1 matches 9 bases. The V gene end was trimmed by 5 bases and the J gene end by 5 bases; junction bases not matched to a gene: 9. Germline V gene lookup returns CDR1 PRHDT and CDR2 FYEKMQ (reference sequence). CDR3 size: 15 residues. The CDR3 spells CASSLAGTGSTEAFF. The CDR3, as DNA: TGTGCCAGCAGCCTAGCCGGGACAGGGTCGACTGAAGCTTTCTTT.

CDR3 loop: CASSDTQGYEQYF. As DNA, the CDR3 is TGTGCCAGCAGCGACACTCAGGGCTACGAGCAGTACTTC. J is TRBJ2-7 and V is TRBV7-8; tentatively, D is TRBD1 (5 bases). Trimming left V 5 bases short and J 3 bases short, with 11 bases between. Germline lookup yields CDR1 SGHVS and CDR2 FQNEAQ. This CDR3 is built from 13 residues.

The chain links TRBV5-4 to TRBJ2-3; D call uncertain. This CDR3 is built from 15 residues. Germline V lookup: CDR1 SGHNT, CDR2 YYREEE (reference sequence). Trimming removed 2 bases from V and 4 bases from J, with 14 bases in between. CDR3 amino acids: CASSFISHQADTQYF. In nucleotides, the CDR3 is TGTGCCAGCAGCTTTATCTCCCATCAGGCAGATACGCAGTATTTT.

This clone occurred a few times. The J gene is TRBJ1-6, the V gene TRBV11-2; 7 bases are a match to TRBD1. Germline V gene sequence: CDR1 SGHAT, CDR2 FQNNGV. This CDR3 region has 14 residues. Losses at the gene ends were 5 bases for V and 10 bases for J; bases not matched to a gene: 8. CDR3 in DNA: TGTGCCAGCAGCGTCGACAGGGTTACATCACCCCTCCACTTT. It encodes CASSVDRVTSPLHF.

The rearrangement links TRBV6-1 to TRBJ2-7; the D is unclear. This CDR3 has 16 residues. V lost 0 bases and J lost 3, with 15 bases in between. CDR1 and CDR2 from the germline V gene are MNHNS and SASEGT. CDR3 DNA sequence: TGTGCCAGCAGTGAAGCGCGCGTGTCTGGCCTCTACGAGCAGTACTTC. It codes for CASSEARVSGLYEQYF.

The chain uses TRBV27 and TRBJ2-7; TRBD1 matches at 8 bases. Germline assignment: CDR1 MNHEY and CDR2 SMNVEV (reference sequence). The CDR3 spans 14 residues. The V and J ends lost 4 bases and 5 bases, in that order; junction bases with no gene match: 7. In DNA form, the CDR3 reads TGTGCCAGCAGTTACCGACAGGGGTTCAACGAGCAGTACTTC. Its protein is CASSYRQGFNEQYF.

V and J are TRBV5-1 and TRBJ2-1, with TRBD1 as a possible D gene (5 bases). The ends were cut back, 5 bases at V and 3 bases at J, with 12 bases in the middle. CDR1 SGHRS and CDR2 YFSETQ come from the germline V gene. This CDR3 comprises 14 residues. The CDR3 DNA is TGCGCCAGCAGACCCGAAGACAGCTACAATGAGCAGTTCTTC. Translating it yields CASRPEDSYNEQFF.

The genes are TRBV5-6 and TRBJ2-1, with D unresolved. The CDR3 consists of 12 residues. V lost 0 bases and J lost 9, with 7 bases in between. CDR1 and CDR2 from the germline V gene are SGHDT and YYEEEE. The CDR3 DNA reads TGTGCCAGCAGCTTGGAGGCCAGTGAGCAGTTCTTC. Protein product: CASSLEASEQFF.

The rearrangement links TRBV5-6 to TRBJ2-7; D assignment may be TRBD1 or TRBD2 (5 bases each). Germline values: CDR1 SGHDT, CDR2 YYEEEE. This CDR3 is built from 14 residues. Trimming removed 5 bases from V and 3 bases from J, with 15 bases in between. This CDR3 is CASRSSRELYEQYF. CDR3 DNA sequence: TGTGCCAGCAGAAGCAGCAGGGAGCTCTACGAGCAGTACTTC.

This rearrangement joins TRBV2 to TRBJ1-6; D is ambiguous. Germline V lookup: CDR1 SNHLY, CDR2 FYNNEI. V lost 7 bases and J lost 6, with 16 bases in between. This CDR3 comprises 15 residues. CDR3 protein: CASTDRGTSNSPLHF. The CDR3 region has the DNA TGTGCCAGCACCGATCGGGGAACGTCTAATTCACCCCTCCACTTT.

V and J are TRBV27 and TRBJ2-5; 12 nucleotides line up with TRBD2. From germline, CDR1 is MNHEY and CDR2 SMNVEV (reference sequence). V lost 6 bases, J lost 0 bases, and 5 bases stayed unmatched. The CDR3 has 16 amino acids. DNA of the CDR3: TGTGCCAGCAGGCCGGGGACTAGCGGGTACCAAGAGACCCAGTACTTC. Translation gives CASRPGTSGYQETQYF.

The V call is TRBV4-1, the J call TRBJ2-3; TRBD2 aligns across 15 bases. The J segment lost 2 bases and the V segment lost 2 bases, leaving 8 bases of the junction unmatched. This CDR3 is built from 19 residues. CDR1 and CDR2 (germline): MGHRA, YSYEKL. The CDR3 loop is CASSQTAGLAGGNTDTQYF. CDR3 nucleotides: TGCGCCAGCAGCCAAACCGCGGGACTAGCGGGGGGAAACACAGATACGCAGTATTTT.